This T cell receptor beta chain was retrieved from a study of patients and donors after allogeneic stem cell transplantation. A few counts support this clonotype. TCRdb passed the RT-PCR reads through MiXCR, listing each CDR3 protein once. The sample consists of over 400,000 distinct CDR3 sequences, roughly 16% of them appearing once. Germline V gene data show CDR1 as SEHNR and CDR2 as FQNEAQ (reference sequence). The CDR3 is 17 residues long. After removal of 5 bases from V and 2 bases from J, the junction contained 12 bases not matched to a gene. This sequence originates from a human donor who was either an allogeneic HSCT recipient or a stem cell or donor lymphocyte infusion donor (not recorded which). It is not recorded whose cells these are; they may come from a transplant donor. The sample consisted of blood, either unsorted or a sorted T cell fraction (not recorded which). The rearrangement uses TRBV7-9 and TRBJ2-5; 9 bases map to TRBD2. CDR3 residues: CASSPGLASQGQETQYF. CDR3 nucleotide sequence: TGTGCCAGCAGCCCCGGACTAGCGTCCCAGGGACAAGAGACCCAGTACTTC.